This T cell receptor (beta chain) originates from a study of a mutant IDH1 vaccine in newly diagnosed glioma. Study-level information: Those enrolled had earlier been treated with radiotherapy, temozolomide, or both, mostly both. It was at week 35 that visit V12 occurred, and at week 47 that visit V13 did.

About this clone itself: Its antigen is as yet unknown.

The V gene end was trimmed by 6 bases and the J gene end by 7 bases; junction bases not matched to a gene: 2. CDR3 length equals 13 residues. Per the germline V gene, CDR1 is MNHNY and CDR2 is SVGAGI (reference sequence). Repertoires were generated with immunoSEQ multiplex PCR, while TCRdb's copy carries only in-frame clones and drops some. The table has around 84,000 clones, roughly four fifths seen once; the top ten hold more than 4.5%. Study-wide points: Pseudoprogression showed no apparent link to changes in top peripheral T cell clonotypes.

Time point noted: week 47, end of study. The vaccine gave 300 ug of a 20-mer mutant IDH1 peptide subcutaneously per dose. Patients came in for eight vaccinations, in weeks 1, 3, 5, 7, 11, 15, 19 and 23. The source is a man aged 40-50 years with glioma. Sequencing used PBMCs, obtained from a glioma patient whose treatment included an IDH1 peptide vaccine. This chain connects TRBV6-6 to TRBJ1-4; the match to TRBD1 covers 10 bases. DNA for the CDR3: TGTGCCAGCAGGGGACAGGGGAGTGAAAAACTGTTTTTT. Its protein product is CASRGQGSEKLFF.